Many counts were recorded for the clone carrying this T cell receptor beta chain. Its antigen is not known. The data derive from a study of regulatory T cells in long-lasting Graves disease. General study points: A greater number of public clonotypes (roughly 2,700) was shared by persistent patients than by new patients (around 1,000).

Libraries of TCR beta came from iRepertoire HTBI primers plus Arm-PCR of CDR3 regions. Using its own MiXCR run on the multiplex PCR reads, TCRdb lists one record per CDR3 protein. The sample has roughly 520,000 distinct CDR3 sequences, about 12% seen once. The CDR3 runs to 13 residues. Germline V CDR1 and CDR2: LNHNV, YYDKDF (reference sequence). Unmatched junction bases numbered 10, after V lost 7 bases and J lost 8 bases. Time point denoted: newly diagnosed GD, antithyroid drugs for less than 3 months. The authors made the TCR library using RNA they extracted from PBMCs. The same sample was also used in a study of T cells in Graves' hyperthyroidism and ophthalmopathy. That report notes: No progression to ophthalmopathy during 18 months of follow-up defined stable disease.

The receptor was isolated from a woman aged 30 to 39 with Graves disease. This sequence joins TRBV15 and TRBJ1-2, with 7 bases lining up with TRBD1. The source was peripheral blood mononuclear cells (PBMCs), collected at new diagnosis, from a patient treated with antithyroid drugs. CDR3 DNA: TGTGCCACCAAACGACAGGGCGGCCGCGGCTACACCTTC. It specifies CATKRQGGRGYTF.